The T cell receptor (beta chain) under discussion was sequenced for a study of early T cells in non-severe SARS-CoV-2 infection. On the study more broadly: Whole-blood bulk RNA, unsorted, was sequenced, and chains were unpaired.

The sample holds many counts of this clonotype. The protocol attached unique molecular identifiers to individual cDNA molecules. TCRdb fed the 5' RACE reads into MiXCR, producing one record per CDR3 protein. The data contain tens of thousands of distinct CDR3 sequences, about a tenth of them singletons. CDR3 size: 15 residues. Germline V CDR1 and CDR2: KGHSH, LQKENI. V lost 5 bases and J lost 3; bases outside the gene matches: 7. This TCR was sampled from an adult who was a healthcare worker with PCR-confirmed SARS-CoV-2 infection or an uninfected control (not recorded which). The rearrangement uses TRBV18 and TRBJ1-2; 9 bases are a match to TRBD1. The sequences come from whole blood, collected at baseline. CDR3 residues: CASSSGQGKHYGYTF. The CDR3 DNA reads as TGTGCCAGCTCATCCGGACAGGGGAAACACTATGGCTACACCTTC.